This T cell receptor beta chain was documented in a study of blood T cells in healthy people across ages. Germline V gives CDR1 DFQATT, CDR2 SNEGSKA (reference sequence). This CDR3 has 14 residues. V lost 6 bases, J lost 5 bases, and 19 bases lay in between. Primers used in a second PCR of roughly 6 to 12 cycles were a sample-barcoded 5' primer and a J-beta primer mix. TCRdb fed the 5' RACE reads into MiXCR, producing one record per CDR3 protein. The sample shows about 830,000 distinct CDR3 sequences, about 62% of them seen only once. The source of this sequence is a man aged 25-40 years in good health. The V gene is TRBV20-1, the J gene TRBJ2-5; D is perhaps TRBD2 (6 bases). Material for sequencing was blood. The chain's CDR3 is CSAPRVDAGETQYF. The CDR3 DNA reads as TGCAGTGCCCCCCGCGTTGATGCGGGGGAGACCCAGTACTTC.